The 6 T cell receptor beta chains below were found in one sample sequenced in a study of T cells in Graves' hyperthyroidism and ophthalmopathy. Regions amplified from RNA transcripts were the TCR beta CDR3 regions. The primer set for the first-round RT-PCR of the TCR CDR3 was HTBI. TCRdb ran MiXCR on the multiplex PCR reads and lists one entry per CDR3 protein. The profile covers nearly 600,000 distinct CDR3 sequences, with around 14% appearing a single time and less than 9% taken by the ten largest. The source material was blood. Every receptor here comes from a woman aged 18-29 years with Graves' ophthalmopathy.

This clonotype was seen ten or more times. The chain couples TRBV20-1 to TRBJ2-1; 16 bases map to TRBD2. The CDR3 spans 18 residues. Per the germline V gene, CDR1 is DFQATT and CDR2 is SNEGSKA (reference sequence). V lost 0 bases and J lost 7; bases outside the gene matches: 9. The CDR3 coding sequence is TGCAGTGCTAGAGATTGGGGACTAGCGGGAGGGCCACAGAATGAGCAGTTCTTC. Translated: CSARDWGLAGGPQNEQFF.

This clonotype was seen only once. The chain has TRBV4-1 and TRBJ2-1; TRBD1 might be the D (5 bases). The germline CDR1 and CDR2 sequences are MGHRA and YSYEKL. V dropped 2 bases and J dropped 0 bases, with 17 bases sitting between them. The CDR3 is made up of 18 amino acids. Written as DNA, the CDR3 is TGCGCCAGCAGCCAAATCCCCTTCTACAGGCACTCCTACAATGAGCAGTTCTTC. Its translation: CASSQIPFYRHSYNEQFF.

This clonotype appeared a few times. This chain joins TRBV6-6 and TRBJ1-5; the D gene is possibly TRBD1 (6 bases). Between the trimmed V and J ends, which lost 2 bases and 5 bases, there was a span of 10 bases. The CDR3 runs to 14 residues. Per germline, CDR1 MNHNY and CDR2 SVGAGI (reference sequence). CDR3 protein: CASSYQTGYQPQHF. The CDR3 nucleotides are TGTGCCAGCAGTTACCAGACAGGTTATCAGCCCCAGCATTTT.

This clonotype was detected a few times. DNA of the CDR3: TGTGCCAGCAGTTTACCCGGGGGGGCGGGGGCCGCCAATGAGCAGTTCTTC. Translation: CASSLPGGAGAANEQFF. The chain links TRBV27 to TRBJ2-1, with 8 nucleotides matching TRBD2. CDR1 is MNHEY and CDR2 is SMNVEV in the germline V gene (reference sequence). Trimming at V came to 2 bases and at J to 6 bases, leaving 12 bases not matched to a gene. The CDR3 length is 17 residues.

This clonotype was detected many times. This chain joins TRBV13 and TRBJ1-1; D is unclear. This CDR3 is 10 amino acids long. Trimming left V 4 bases short and J 5 bases short, with 2 bases between. CDR1 is PRHDT, CDR2 FYEKMQ, per germline (reference sequence). The CDR3 loop reads CASSSTEAFF. The CDR3 DNA is TGTGCCAGCAGCTCGACTGAAGCTTTCTTT.

Only a few counts were recorded for this clonotype. This sequence joins TRBV5-1 and TRBJ1-4; no reliable D call. The CDR3 runs 15 residues. CDR1 is SGHRS, CDR2 YFSETQ, per germline. V was cut by 4 bases and J by 3 bases, with 13 bases left in between. CDR3 DNA: TGCGCCAGCAGCCCCGGGCCCGAGGCTAATGAAAAACTGTTTTTT. Translating it yields CASSPGPEANEKLFF.